The subject of this entry is one T cell receptor (beta chain). The antigen is undetermined. Sequencing was performed with immunoSEQ multiplex PCR; in TCRdb, only in-frame clones are kept and a portion is missing. Here the sample spans 100,000 or so clones, more than 75% being singletons. This entry comes from a study of graft-versus-host responses after intestinal transplantation. Trimming removed 6 bases at V and 5 bases at J, with 22 bases between. This CDR3 is 16 amino acids long. The germline V gene has CDR1 SGHVS and CDR2 FQNEAQ. The receptor's source is a human donor who was the organ donor for an intestinal transplant. The chain joins TRBV7-8 to TRBJ2-5; no clear D. The sample consisted of unstimulated CD4+ T cells sorted from spleen or lymph node cells, taken before transplant. CDR3 nucleotide sequence: TGTGCCAGCAGTTCAAAAAAGGGCCCGTCGGGCGAGACCCAGTACTTC. Translating gives CASSSKKGPSGETQYF.